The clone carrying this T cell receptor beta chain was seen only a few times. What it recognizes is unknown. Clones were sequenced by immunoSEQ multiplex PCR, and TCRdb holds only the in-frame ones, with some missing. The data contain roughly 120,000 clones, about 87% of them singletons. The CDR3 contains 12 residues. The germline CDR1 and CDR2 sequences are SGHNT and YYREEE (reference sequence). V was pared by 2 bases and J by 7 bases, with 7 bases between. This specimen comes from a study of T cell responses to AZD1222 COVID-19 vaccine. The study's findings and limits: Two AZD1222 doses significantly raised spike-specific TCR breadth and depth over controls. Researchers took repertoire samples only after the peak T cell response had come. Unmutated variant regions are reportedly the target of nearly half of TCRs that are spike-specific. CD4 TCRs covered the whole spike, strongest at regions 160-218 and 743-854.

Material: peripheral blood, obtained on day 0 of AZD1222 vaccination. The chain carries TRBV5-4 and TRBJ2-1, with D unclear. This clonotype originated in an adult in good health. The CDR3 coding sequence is TGTGCCAGCAGCTTCCCCCATAATGAGCAGTTCTTC. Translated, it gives CASSFPHNEQFF.